A single sample is the source of the 5 T cell receptor beta chains below, sequenced in a study of regulatory T cells in long-lasting Graves disease. The time point was: newly diagnosed GD, antithyroid drugs for less than 3 months. The TCR library was made from RNA that had been extracted from PBMCs in TRIzol. Researchers made TCR beta libraries by using iRepertoire HTBI primers and running Arm-PCR on CDR3 regions. TCRdb re-analysed the multiplex PCR reads in MiXCR, keeping a single row per CDR3 protein. The sample includes about 350,000 distinct CDR3 sequences, roughly 16% of them seen just once. These records were also assigned to another study, of T cells in Graves' hyperthyroidism and ophthalmopathy.

The sequencing here drew on peripheral blood mononuclear cells (PBMCs), taken at new diagnosis, from a patient treated with antithyroid drugs. These receptors came from a woman between 18 and 30 years old with Graves disease.

A remark on this clonotype: This may be a read error, as it is one base from a much larger clone. J is TRBJ1-5 and V is TRBV7-9; D is possibly TRBD1 (5 bases). Germline-derived CDR1 and CDR2 are SEHNR and FQNEAQ (reference sequence). Trimming removed 11 bases at V and 5 bases at J, with 19 bases between. This CDR3 has 14 amino acids. Here the CDR3 DNA reads TGTGCCGCCGCGTCGATACAGGAGTATCAGCCCCAGCATTTT. It yields the protein CAAASIQEYQPQHF.

This rearrangement joins TRBV28 to TRBJ2-7; D is ambiguous. The CDR3 length is 14 residues. Trimming removed 2 bases from V and 0 bases from J, with 8 bases in between. CDR1 is MDHEN and CDR2 is SYDVKM in the germline V gene. CDR3 nucleotides: TGTGCCAGCAGTTTAGAAGTGGCCTCCTACGAGCAGTACTTC. Translating it yields CASSLEVASYEQYF. Based on the CDR3 plus reference TRBV28 and TRBJ2-7, the full variable domain is DVKVTQSSRYLVKRTGEKVFLECVQDMDHENMFWYRQDPGLGLRLIYFSYDVKMKEKGDIPEGYSVSREKKERFSLILESASTNQTSMYLCASSLEVASYEQYFGPGTRLTVT.

This clonotype was counted ten times or more. V gene TRBV3-1 combines with J gene TRBJ1-6, with D unresolved. The germline V gene encodes CDR1 LGHDT and CDR2 YNNKEL (reference sequence). V was shortened by 0 bases and J by 7 bases, with 7 bases between the two germline ends. CDR3 length: 14 amino acids. CDR3 sequence reads: CASSQEVKNSPLHF. The DNA of the CDR3 is TGTGCCAGCAGCCAAGAGGTCAAAAATTCACCCCTCCACTTT.

Ten or more counts support this clonotype. The CDR3 spells CSARDLGREYSGNTIYF. In DNA form, the CDR3 reads TGCAGTGCTAGAGATCTTGGTAGGGAGTACTCTGGAAACACCATATATTTT. The V call is TRBV20-1, the J call TRBJ1-3; D uncertain. The V end lost 0 bases, the J end lost 0 bases, and 15 bases lay between the germline ends. This CDR3 region has 17 residues. The germline V gene has CDR1 DFQATT and CDR2 SNEGSKA (reference sequence).

The CDR3 sequence: CASSHLRLRGQDTGELFF. The CDR3 DNA follows: TGCGCCAGCAGCCATTTGAGGTTGCGGGGGCAGGACACCGGGGAGCTGTTTTTT. The chain is built from TRBV5-1 and TRBJ2-2; D is possibly TRBD2 (7 bases). V shed 4 bases and J shed 3 bases, with 22 bases lying between them. The CDR3 is 18 residues long. Germline V gives CDR1 SGHRS, CDR2 YFSETQ.